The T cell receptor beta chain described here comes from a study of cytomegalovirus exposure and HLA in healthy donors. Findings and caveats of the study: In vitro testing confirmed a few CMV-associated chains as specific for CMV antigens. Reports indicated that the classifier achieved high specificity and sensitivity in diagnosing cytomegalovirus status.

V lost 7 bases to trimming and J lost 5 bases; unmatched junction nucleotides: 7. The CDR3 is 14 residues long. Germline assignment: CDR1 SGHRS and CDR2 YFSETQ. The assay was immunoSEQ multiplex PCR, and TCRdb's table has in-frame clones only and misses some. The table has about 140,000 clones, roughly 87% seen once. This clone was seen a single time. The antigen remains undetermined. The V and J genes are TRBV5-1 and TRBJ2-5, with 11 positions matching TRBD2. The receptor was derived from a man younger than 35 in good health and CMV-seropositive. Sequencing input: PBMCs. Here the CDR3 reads CASGGLAGMETQYF. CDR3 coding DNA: TGCGCCAGCGGAGGACTAGCGGGCATGGAGACCCAGTACTTC. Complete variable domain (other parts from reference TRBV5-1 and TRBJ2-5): KAGVTQTPRYLIKTRGQQVTLSCSPISGHRSVSWYQQTPGQGLQFLFEYFSETQRNKGNFPGRFSGRQFSNSRSEMNVSTLELGDSALYLCASGGLAGMETQYFGPGTRLLVL.